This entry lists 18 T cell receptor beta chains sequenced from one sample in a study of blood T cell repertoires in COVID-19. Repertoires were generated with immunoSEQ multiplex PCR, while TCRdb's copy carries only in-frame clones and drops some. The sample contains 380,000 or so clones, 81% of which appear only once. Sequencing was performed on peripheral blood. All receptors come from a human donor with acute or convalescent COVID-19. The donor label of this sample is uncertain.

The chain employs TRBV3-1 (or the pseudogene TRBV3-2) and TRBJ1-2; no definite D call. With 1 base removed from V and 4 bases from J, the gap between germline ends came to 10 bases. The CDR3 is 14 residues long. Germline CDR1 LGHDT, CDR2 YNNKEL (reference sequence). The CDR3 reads CASSQAGGPYGYTF. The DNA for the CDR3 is TGTGCCAGCAGCCAAGCCGGAGGTCCCTATGGCTACACCTTC.

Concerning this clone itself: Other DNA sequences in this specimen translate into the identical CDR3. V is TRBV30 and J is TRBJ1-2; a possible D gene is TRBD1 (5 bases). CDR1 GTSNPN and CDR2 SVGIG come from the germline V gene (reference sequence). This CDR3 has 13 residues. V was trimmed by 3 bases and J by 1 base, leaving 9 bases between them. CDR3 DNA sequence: TGTGCCTGGAGGCGTAGGGGTAACTATGGCTACACCTTC. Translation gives CAWRRRGNYGYTF.

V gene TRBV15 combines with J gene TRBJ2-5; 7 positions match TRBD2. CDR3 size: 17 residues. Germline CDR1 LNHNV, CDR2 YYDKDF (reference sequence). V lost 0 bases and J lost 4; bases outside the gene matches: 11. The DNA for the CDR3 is TGTGCCACCAGCAGAGATCAAATAGGGGAGGGTCGAGAGACCCAGTACTTC. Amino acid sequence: CATSRDQIGEGRETQYF. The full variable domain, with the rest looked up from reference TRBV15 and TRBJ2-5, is DAMVIQNPRYQVTQFGKPVTLSCSQTLNHNVMYWYQQKSSQAPKLLFHYYDKDFNNEADTPDNFQSRRPNTSFCFLDIRSPGLGDTAMYLCATSRDQIGEGRETQYFGPGTRLLVL.

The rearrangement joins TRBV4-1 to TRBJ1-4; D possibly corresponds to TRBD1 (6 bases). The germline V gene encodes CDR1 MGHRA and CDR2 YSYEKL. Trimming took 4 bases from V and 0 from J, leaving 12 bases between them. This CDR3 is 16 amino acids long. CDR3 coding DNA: TGCGCCAGCAGCCCTAGGGGGGGTACAACTAATGAAAAACTGTTTTTT. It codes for CASSPRGGTTNEKLFF.

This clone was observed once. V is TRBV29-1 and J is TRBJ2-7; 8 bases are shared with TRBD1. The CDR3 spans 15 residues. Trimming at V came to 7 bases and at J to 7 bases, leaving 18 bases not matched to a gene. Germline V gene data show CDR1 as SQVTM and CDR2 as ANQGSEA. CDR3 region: CSAHLGGTGPPEQYF. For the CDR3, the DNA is TGCAGCGCGCACCTGGGTGGGACAGGACCCCCTGAGCAGTACTTC.

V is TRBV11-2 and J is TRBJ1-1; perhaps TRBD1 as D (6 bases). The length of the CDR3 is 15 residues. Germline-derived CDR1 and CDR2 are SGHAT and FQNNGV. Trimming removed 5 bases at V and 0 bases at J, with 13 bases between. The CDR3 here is CASSPLEGVNTEAFF. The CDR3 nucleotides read TGTGCCAGCAGCCCCCTCGAGGGGGTGAACACTGAAGCTTTCTTT.

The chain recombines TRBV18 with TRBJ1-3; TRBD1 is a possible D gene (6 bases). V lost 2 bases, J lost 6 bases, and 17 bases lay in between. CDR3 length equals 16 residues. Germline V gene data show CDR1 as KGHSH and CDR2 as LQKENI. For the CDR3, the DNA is TGTGCCAGCTCACCATTTGCGGGGGCTGAAGTAAACACCATATATTTT. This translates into CASSPFAGAEVNTIYF.

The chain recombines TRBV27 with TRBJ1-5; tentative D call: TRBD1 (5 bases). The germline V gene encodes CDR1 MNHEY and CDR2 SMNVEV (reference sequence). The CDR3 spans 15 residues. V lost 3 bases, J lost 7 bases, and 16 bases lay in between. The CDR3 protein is CASSLVGAAGQPQHF. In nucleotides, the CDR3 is TGTGCCAGCAGTTTGGTAGGGGCGGCCGGGCAGCCCCAGCATTTT.

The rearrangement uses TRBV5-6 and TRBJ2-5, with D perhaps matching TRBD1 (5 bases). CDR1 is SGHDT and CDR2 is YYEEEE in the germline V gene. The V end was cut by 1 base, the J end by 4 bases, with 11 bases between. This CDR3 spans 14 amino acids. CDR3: CASSLSQVGETQYF. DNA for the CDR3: TGTGCCAGCAGCTTGTCACAGGTTGGAGAGACCCAGTACTTC.

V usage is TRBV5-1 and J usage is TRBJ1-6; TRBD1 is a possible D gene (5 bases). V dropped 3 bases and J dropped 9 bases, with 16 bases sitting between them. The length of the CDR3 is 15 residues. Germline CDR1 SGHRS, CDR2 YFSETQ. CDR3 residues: CASSWDPAGRSPLHF. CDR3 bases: TGCGCCAGCAGCTGGGACCCGGCGGGGCGTTCACCCCTCCACTTT.

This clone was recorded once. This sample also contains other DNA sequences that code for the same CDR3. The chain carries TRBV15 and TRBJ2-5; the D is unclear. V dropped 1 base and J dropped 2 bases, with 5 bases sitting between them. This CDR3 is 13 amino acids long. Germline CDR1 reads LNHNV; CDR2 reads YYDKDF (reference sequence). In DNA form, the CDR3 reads TGTGCCACCAGCAGAGTACTACAAGAGACCCAGTACTTC. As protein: CATSRVLQETQYF.

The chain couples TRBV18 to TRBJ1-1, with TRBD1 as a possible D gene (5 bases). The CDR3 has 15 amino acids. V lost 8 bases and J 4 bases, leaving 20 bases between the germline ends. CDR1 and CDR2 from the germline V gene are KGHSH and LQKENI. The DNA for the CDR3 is TGTGCCAGCCTACATAGGGCAGGGCCCCGCACTGAAGCTTTCTTT. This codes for CASLHRAGPRTEAFF.

In DNA form, the CDR3 reads TGTGCCAGCAGTATAGCGGGAGCTGTCGATGAGCAGTTCTTC. It encodes CASSIAGAVDEQFF. The chain employs TRBV2 and TRBJ2-1; TRBD2 aligns across 9 bases. The CDR3 runs to 14 residues. V shed 5 bases, J shed 8 bases, and the junction held 7 bases outside the gene matches. Germline V gene sequence: CDR1 SNHLY, CDR2 FYNNEI. The whole variable domain, filled in from reference TRBV2 and TRBJ2-1, reads EPEVTQTPSHQVTQMGQEVILRCVPISNHLYFYWYRQILGQKVEFLVSFYNNEISEKSEIFDDQFSVERPDGSNFTLKIRSTKLEDSAMYFCASSIAGAVDEQFFGPGTRLTVL.

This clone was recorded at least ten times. The CDR3 coding sequence is TGTGCCAGCAGCCCTCAGAGCGGGAGAAACGAGCAGTACTTC. Protein product: CASSPQSGRNEQYF. This chain joins TRBV4-2 and TRBJ2-7, with TRBD2 matching over 8 bases. CDR1 is LGHNA and CDR2 is YNFKEQ in the germline V gene. This CDR3 has 14 residues. After removal of 4 bases from V and 5 bases from J, the junction contained 7 bases not matched to a gene.

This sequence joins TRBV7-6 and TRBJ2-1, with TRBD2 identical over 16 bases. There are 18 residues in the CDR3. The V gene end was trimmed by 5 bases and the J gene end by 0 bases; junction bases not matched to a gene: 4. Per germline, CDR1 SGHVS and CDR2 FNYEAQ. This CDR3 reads CASSLGLAGGISYNEQFF. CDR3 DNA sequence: TGTGCCAGCAGCCTGGGACTAGCGGGGGGGATCTCCTACAATGAGCAGTTCTTC.

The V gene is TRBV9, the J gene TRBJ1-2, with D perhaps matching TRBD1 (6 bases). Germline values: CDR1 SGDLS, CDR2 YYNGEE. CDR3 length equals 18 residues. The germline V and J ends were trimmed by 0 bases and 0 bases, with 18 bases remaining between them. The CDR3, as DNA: TGTGCCAGCAGCGTAGCCCCTAATGGGCAGGGGACTAACTATGGCTACACCTTC. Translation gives CASSVAPNGQGTNYGYTF. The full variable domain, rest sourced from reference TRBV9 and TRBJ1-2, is DSGVTQTPKHLITATGQRVTLRCSPRSGDLSVYWYQQSLDQGLQFLIQYYNGEERAKGNILERFSAQQFPDLHSELNLSSLELGDSALYFCASSVAPNGQGTNYGYTFGSGTRLTVV.

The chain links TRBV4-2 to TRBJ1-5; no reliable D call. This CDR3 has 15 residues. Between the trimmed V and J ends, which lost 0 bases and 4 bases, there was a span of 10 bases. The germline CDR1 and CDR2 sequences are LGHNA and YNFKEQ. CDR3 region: CASSQERLRNQPQHF. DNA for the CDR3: TGTGCCAGCAGCCAAGAAAGACTCCGGAATCAGCCCCAGCATTTT.

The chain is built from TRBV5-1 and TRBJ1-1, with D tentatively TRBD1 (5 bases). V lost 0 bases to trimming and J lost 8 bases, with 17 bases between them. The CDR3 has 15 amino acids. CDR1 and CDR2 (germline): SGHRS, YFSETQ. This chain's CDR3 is CASSLVGAEMTEAFF. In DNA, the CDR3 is TGCGCCAGCAGCTTGGTAGGGGCAGAGATGACCGAAGCTTTCTTT.